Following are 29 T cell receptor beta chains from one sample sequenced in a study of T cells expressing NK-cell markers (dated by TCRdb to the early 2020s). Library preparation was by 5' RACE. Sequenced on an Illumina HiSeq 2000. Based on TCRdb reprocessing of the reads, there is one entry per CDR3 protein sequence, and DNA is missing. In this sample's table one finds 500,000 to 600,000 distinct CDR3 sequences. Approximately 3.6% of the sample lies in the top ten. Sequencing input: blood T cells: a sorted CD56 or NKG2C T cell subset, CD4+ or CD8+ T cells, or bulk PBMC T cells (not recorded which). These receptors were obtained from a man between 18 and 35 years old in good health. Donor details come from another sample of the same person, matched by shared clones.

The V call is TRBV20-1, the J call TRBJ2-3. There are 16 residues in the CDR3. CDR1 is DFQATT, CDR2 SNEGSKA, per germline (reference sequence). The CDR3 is CSARAYEAEITDTQYF.

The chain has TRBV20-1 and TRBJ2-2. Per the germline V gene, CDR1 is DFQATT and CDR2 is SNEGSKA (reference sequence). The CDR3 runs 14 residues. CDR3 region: CSARAWRQTGELFF.

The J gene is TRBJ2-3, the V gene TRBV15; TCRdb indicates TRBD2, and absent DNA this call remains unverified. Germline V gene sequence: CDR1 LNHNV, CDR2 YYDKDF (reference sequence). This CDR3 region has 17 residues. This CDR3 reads CATSRYSSGSLSDTQYF.

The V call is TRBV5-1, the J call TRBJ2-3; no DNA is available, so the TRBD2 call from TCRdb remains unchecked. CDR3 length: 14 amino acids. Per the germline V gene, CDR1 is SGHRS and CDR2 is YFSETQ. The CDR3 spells CASLSDPSTDTQYF.

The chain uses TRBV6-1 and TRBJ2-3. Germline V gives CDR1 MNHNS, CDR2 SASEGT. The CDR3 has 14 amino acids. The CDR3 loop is CASRESGRTDTQYF.

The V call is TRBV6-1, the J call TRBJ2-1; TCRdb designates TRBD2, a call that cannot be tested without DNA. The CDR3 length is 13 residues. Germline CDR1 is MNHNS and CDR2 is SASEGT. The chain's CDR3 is CASSAEVNNEQFF.

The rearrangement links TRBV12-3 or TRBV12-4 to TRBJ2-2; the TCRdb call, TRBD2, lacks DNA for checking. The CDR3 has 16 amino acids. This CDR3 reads CASSGRLAVGPGELFF.

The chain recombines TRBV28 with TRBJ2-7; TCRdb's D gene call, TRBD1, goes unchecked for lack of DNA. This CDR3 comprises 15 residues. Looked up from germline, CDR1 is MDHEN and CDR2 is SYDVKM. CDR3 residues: CASSFTGGAGYEQYF.

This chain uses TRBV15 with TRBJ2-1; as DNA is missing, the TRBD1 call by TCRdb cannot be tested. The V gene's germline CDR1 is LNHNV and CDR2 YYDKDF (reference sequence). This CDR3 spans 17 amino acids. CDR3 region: CATSRDMEGATYNEQFF.

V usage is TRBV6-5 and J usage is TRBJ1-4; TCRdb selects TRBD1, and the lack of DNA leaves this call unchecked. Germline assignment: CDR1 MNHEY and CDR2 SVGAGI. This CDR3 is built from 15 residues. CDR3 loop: CASTSEGQPRGKLFF.

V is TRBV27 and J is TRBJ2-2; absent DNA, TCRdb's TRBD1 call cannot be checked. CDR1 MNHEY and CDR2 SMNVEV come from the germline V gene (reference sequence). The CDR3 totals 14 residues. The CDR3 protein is CASSGTGRSGELFF.

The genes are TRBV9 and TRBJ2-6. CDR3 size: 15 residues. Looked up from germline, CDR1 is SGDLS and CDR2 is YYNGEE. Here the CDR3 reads CASSVRPSGANVLTF.

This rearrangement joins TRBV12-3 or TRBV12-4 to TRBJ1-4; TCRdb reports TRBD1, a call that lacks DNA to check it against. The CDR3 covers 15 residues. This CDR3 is CASSFQGAANEKLFF.

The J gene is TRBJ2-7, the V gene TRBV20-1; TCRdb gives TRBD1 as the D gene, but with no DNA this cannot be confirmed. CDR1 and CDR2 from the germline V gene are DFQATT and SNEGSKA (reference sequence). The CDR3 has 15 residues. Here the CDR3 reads CSAPHQQGANYEQYF.

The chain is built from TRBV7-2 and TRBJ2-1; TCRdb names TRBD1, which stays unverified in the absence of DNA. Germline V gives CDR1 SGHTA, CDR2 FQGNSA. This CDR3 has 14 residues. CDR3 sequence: CASSLYQTGNEQFF.

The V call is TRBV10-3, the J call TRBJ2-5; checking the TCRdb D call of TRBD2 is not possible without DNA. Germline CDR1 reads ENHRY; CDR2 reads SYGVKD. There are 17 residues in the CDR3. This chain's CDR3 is CAISATSGRPYEETQYF.

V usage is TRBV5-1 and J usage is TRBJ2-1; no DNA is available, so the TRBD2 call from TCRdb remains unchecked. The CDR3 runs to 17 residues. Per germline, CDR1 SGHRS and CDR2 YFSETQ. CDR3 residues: CASSLEGVTSGINEQFF.

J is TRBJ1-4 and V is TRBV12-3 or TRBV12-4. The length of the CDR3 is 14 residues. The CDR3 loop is CASSSDGTNEKLFF.

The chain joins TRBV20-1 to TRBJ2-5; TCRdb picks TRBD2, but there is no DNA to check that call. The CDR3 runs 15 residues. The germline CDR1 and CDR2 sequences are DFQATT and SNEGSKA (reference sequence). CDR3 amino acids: CSARELAGLVETQYF.

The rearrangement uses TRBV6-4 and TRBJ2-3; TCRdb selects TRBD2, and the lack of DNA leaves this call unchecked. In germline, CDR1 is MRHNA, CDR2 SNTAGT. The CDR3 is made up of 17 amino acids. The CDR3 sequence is CASSEGTSGGTTDTQYF.

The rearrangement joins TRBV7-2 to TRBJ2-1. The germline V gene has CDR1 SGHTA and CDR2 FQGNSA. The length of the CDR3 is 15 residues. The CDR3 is CASSFSGRYDNEQFF.

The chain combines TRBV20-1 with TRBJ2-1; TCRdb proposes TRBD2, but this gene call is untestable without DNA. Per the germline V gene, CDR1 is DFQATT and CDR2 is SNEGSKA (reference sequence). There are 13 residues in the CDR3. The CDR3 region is CSARPSGSQEQFF.

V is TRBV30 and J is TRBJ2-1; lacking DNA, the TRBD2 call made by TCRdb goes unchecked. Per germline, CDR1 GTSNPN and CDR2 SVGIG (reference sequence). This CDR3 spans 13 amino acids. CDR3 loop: CAWSEGPYNEQFF. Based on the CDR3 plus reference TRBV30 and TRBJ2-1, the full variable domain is SQTIHQWPATLVQPVGSPLSLECTVEGTSNPNLYWYRQAAGRGLQLLFYSVGIGQISSEVPQNLSASRPQDRQFILSSKKLLLSDSGFYLCAWSEGPYNEQFFGPGTRLTVL.

The CDR3 here is CASSATTVGGAETQYF. This rearrangement joins TRBV7-6 to TRBJ2-5; the D call of TRBD1 rests on TCRdb alone, since no DNA is present to check it. This CDR3 has 16 residues. Germline loops: CDR1 SGHVS, CDR2 FNYEAQ.

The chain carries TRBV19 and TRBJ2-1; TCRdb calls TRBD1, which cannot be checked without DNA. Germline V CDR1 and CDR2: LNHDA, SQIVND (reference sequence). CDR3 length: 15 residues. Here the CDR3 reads CASSGWTGGYNEQFF.

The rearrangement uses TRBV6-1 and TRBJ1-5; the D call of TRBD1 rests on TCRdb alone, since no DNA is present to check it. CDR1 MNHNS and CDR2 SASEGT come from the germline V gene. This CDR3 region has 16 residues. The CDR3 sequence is CASSDLTGARDQPQHF.

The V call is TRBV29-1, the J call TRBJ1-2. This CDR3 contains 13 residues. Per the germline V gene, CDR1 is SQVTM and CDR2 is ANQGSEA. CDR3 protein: CSAVVGRRYGYTF. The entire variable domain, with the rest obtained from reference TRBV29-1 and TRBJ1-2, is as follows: SAVISQKPSRDICQRGTSLTIQCQVDSQVTMMFWYRQQPGQSLTLIATANQGSEATYESGFVIDKFPISRPNLTFSTLTVSNMSPEDSSIYLCSAVVGRRYGYTFGSGTRLTVV.

CDR3 residues: CASSFGVQQPQHF. V gene TRBV12-3 or TRBV12-4 combines with J gene TRBJ1-5. CDR3 size: 13 residues.

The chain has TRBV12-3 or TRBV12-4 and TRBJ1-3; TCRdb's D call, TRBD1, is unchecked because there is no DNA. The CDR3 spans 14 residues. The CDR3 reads CASSSTGSGNTIYF.